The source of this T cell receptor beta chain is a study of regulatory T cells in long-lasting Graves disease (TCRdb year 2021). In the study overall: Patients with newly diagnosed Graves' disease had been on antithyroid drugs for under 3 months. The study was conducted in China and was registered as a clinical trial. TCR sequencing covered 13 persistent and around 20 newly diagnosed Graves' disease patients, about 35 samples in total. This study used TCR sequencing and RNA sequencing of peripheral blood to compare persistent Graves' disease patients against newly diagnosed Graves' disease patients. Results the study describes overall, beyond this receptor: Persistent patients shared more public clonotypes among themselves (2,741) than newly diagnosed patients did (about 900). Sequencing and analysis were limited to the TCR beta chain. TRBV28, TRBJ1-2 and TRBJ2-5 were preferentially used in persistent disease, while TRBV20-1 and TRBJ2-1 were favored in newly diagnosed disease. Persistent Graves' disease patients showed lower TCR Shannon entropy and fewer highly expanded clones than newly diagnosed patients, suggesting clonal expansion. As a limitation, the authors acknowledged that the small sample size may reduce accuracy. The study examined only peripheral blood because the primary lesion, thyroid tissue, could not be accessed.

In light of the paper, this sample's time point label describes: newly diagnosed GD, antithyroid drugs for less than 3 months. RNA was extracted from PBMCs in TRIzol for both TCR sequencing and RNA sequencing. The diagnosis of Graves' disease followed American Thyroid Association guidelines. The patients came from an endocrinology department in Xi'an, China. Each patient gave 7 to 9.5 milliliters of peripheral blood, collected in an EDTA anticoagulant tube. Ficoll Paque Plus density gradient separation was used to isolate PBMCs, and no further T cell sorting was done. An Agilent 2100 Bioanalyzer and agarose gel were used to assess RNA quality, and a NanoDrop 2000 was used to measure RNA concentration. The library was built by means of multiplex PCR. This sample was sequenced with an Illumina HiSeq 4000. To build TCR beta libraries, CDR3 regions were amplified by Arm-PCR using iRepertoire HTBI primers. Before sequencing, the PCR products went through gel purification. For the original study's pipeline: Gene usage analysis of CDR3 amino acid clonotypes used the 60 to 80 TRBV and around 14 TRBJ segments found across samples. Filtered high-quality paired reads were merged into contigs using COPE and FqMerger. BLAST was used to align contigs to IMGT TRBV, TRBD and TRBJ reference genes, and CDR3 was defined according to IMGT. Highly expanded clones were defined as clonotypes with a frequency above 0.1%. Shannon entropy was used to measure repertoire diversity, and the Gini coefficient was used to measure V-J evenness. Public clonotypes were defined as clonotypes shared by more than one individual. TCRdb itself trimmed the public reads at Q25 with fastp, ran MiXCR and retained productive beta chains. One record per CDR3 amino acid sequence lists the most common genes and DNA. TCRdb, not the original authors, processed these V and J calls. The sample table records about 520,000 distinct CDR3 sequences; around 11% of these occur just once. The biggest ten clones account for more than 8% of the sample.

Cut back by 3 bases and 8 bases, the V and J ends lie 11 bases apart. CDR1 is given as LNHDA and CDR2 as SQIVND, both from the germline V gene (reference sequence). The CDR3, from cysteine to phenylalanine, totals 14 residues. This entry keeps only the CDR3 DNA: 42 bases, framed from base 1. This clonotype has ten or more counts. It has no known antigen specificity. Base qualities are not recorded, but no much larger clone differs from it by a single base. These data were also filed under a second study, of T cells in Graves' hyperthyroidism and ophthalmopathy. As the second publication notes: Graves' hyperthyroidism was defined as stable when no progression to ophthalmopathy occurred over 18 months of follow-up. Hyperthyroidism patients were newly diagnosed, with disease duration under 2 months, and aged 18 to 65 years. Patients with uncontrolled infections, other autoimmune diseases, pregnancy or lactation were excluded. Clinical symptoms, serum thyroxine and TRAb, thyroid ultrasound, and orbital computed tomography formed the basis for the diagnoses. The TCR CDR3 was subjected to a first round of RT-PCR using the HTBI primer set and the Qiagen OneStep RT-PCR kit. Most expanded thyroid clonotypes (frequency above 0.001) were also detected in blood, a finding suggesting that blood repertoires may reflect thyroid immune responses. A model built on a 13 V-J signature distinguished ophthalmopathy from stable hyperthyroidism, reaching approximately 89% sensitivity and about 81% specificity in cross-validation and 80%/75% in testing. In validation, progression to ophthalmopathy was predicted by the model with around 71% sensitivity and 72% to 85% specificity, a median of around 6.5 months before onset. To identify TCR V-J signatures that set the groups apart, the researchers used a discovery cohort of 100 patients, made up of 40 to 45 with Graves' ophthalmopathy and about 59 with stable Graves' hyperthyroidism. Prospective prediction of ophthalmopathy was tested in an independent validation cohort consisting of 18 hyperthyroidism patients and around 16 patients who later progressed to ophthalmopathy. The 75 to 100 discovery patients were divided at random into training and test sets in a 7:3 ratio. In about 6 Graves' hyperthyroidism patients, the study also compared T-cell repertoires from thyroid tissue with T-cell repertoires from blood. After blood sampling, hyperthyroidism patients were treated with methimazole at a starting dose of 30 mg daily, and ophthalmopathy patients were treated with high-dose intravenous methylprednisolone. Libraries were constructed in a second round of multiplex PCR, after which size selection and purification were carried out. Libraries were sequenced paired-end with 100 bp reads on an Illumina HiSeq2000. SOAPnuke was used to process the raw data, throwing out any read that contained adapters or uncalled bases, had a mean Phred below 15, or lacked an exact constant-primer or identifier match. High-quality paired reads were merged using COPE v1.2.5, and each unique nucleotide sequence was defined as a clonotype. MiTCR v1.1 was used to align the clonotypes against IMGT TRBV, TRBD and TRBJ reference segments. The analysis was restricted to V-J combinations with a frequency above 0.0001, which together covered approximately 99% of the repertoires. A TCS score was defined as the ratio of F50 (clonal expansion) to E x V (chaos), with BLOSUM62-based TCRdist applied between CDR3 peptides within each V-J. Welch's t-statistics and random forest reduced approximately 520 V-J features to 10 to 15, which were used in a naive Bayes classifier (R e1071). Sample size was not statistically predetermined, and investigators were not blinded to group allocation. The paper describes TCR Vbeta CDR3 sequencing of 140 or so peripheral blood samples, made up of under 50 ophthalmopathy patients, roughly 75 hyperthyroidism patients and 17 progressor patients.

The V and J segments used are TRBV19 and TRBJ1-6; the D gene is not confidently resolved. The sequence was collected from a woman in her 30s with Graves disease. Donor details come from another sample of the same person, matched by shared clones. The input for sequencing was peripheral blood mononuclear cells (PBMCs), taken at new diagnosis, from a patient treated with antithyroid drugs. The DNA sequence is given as TGTGCCAGTAGTATCCGGGCTTCGGATTCACCCCTCCACTTT. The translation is CASSIRASDSPLHF.